This T cell receptor (beta chain) was captured by sequencing in a study of blood T cell repertoires in COVID-19 (dated by TCRdb to the early 2020s). Study-level background: Collaborator samples came from the United States, Italy and Spain and covered acute and convalescent phases of COVID-19. The prospective study material was composed of cDNA or gDNA derived from T cells, B-cell-depleted T cells, or PBMCs. Deeply sampled blood TCRbeta repertoires from subjects exposed to, actively infected with, or recovered from COVID-19 were included in the dataset. The repertoires were released in a freely available public database meant as a resource for research on the immune response to SARS-CoV-2. Samples were obtained from the ongoing ImmuneRACE study (first 160 participants) and from 1,254 subjects provided by 6 global collaborators. Nearly every sample came with metadata listing a de-identified subject ID, COVID-19 status, age in years and sex. Where HLA class I and class II types were available, the types were taken from metadata supplied by the sample provider, not from assay-based typing. The paper's findings and limits, for the study overall: The amount of clinical and demographic metadata varied by source and participant and was provided uncurated.

Participants in the prospective study were aged about 18 to 100 years, lived in about two dozen United States geographic areas, and enrolled through a virtual design. To assign participants to cohorts, the prospective study relied on clinical history that participants themselves reported in a screening survey and a study questionnaire. Recovered participants in ImmuneRACE Cohort 3 were defined as having two consecutive negative NP/OP PCR tests, clearance from a healthcare professional, or resolution of symptoms. Each participant in the prospective study had whole blood, serum and a nasopharyngeal or oropharyngeal swab collected by mobile phlebotomists. Participants in the prospective study had the option to provide additional blood draws and questionnaires over a roughly two-month period. Before DNA extraction, prospective study blood samples were shipped either frozen or at room temperature. V gives up 4 bases and J gives up 6 bases, and the segment between their germline ends measures 19 bases. Via the germline V gene, CDR1 is KGHSH and CDR2 LQKENI. The CDR3 runs 15 residues from the cysteine to the phenylalanine. The only DNA kept is the CDR3, 45 bases in frame from the first base.

Worth noting for this clone: Which antigen it targets is not known. Base qualities are not recorded, but no much larger clone differs from it by a single base.

The immunoSEQ Assay, a bias-controlled multiplex PCR, was used to amplify TCRbeta CDR3 regions from genomic DNA. The published analysis was carried out like this. Within the assay, amplification of reference gene primers was used to estimate how many nucleated cells each sample contained. To quantify the absolute abundance of each unique TCRbeta CDR3 rearrangement, sequence reads were collapsed and filtered. For each sample, productive Simpson clonality was calculated by taking the square root of Simpson's diversity index across productive rearrangements. TCRdb holds this immuneACCESS table with in-frame rearrangements only. Some clones are missing; in checked studies, unresolved V genes explain under half, and the rest has no known cause. The V and J calls and clone size come from that table; D and trimming were worked out from the DNA. The sample table shows fewer than 300,000 clones, and under 90% are seen once. The top ten constitute about a sixth of the sample.

Material: PBMCs or T cells enriched from blood (not recorded which). This receptor was obtained from a man in his late teens or twenties who had recovered from COVID-19. Rearrangement joined TRBV18 to TRBJ2-7; the D segment could be TRBD2, given 5 matching bases. The nucleotide sequence is TGTGCCAGCTCACTACGTCCATTAGCGAGTGCCGAGCAGTACTTC. Its amino acids are CASSLRPLASAEQYF.